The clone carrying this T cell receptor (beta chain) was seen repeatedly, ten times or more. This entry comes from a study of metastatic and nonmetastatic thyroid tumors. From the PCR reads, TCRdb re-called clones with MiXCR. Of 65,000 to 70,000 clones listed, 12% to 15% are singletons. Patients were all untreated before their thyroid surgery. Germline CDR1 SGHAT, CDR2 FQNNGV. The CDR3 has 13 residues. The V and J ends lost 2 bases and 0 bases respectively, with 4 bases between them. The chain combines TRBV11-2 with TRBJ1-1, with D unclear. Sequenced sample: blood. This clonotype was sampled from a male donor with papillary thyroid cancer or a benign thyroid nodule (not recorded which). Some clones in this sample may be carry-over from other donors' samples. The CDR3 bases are TGTGCCAGCAGCTTAACGTTGAACACTGAAGCTTTCTTT. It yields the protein CASSLTLNTEAFF.